This T cell receptor (beta chain) comes out of a study of T-cell reconstitution after alpha-beta-depleted transplantation in children. Study findings and constraints: Several hundred graft clones that had expanded were reportedly the source of alpha-beta T cells about two months after transplant.

A library of TCRbeta sequences, prepared with unique molecular identifiers, was generated. TCRdb called the PCR reads again in MiXCR, with one record for every CDR3 protein. The sample contains about 300,000 distinct CDR3 sequences, over 9% of which appear only once. This clonotype came up a few times. Its matching antigen is unknown. This CDR3 is built from 15 residues. CDR1 is LGHNA, CDR2 YSLEER, per germline. Germline trimming cut 2 bases from V and 3 bases from J; bases unmatched to any gene: 5. The clonotype comes from a boy under three years old with acute myeloid leukemia, due to receive a stem cell transplant. V usage is TRBV4-3 and J usage is TRBJ2-7, with 9 bases that match TRBD2. The sample was PBMCs, taken before TCRalphabeta/CD19-depleted stem cell transplant. The CDR3 coding sequence is TGCGCCAGCAGCCAAACAAGACTAGCGGACTACGAGCAGTACTTC. Amino acids: CASSQTRLADYEQYF.